A single sample gave rise to the 2 T cell receptor beta chains below, sequenced in a study of blood T cell repertoires in COVID-19. Profiling relied on immunoSEQ multiplex PCR, and the TCRdb table lists in-frame clones only, not all of them. The table includes roughly 150,000 clones, around four fifths detected once. The source material was peripheral blood. The receptors shown here come from a woman of 80 years or more with acute or convalescent COVID-19.

The chain couples TRBV18 to TRBJ2-7; 9 bases map to TRBD2. Germline V gene sequence: CDR1 KGHSH, CDR2 LQKENI. V was pared by 0 bases and J by 5 bases, with 5 bases of the junction left unmatched. There are 15 residues in the CDR3. CDR3: CASSPPASGNDEQYF. The CDR3 coding sequence is TGTGCCAGCTCACCACCGGCTAGCGGGAATGACGAGCAGTACTTC.

V usage is TRBV6-2 or TRBV6-3 and J usage is TRBJ2-5; TRBD2 matches at 13 bases. This CDR3 spans 16 amino acids. The junction had 4 bases not matched to a gene; V was cut back by 2 bases and J by 4 bases. Germline CDR1 MNHEY, CDR2 SVGEGT. CDR3 sequence: CASSYGLAGDLETQYF. The CDR3 nucleotides read TGTGCCAGCAGTTACGGACTAGCGGGAGATCTAGAGACCCAGTACTTC.